A single T cell receptor (beta chain) is shown here with its context. These data are taken from a study of blood T cell repertoires in COVID-19. The V and J ends lost 6 bases and 9 bases, in that order; junction bases with no gene match: 4. This CDR3 spans 13 amino acids. The data were produced by immunoSEQ multiplex PCR, yet TCRdb's version contains in-frame clones alone and is incomplete. The sample has hundreds of thousands of clones, approximately 80% seen once. Sequenced material: PBMCs or T cells enriched from blood (not recorded which). J is TRBJ2-1 and V is TRBV12-3 or TRBV12-4, with 11 positions matching TRBD2. The source of this sequence is a man under 40 with acute COVID-19. In DNA form, the CDR3 reads TGTGCCAGCAGCCTAGCGGGGGGTCTTGAGCAGTTCTTC. The encoded protein is CASSLAGGLEQFF.